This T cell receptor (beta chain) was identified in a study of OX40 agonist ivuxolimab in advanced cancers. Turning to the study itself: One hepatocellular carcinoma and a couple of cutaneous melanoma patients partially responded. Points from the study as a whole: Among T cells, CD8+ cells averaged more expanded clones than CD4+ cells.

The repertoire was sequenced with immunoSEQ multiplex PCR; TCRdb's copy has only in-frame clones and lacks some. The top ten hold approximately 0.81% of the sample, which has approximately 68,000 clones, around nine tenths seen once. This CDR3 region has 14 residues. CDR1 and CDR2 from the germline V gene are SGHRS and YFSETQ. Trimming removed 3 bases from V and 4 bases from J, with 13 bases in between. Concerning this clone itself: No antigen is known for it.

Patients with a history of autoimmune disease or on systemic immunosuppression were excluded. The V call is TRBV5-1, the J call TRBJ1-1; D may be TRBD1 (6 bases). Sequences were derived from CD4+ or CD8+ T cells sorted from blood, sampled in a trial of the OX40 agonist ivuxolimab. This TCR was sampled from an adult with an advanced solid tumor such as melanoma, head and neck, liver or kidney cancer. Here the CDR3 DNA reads TGCGCCAGCAGCTCCTCTGGCAGGGGCACTGAAGCTTTCTTT. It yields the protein CASSSSGRGTEAFF.